These 4 T cell receptor beta chains were all obtained from the same sample, sequenced in a study of CD8 T cells in Susac syndrome. A quantity of about 0.5 to 1 ug RNA underwent reverse transcription using random hexamers. TCRdb reanalysed the immunoSEQ multiplex PCR reads using MiXCR and keeps one entry per CDR3 protein. The data show under 550,000 distinct CDR3 sequences, 85% to 90% seen once. The specimen was CD8+ T cells from PBMCs. The receptors here all came from a human donor with multiple sclerosis.

This chain uses TRBV24-1 with TRBJ2-1; D possibly corresponds to TRBD1 (6 bases). The CDR3 loop spans 14 amino acids. The V gene's germline CDR1 is KGHDR and CDR2 SFDVKD. V was shortened by 3 bases and J by 14 bases, with 19 bases between the two germline ends. CDR3 residues: CATSDPTGLGLEFF. The CDR3 region has the DNA TGTGCCACCAGTGATCCCACAGGGTTAGGCCTTGAGTTCTTC.

V usage is TRBV15 and J usage is TRBJ1-5; 7 nucleotides agree with TRBD1. In germline, CDR1 is LNHNV, CDR2 YYDKDF (reference sequence). The CDR3 spans 15 residues. The V segment lost 5 bases and the J segment 5 bases; nucleotides outside the gene matches: 9. DNA of the CDR3: TGTGCCACCAGCGGATTACCCAGGGGGGATCAGCCCCAGCATTTT. As protein: CATSGLPRGDQPQHF.

This clonotype was recorded only once. The chain carries TRBV7-9 and TRBJ2-3; 9 bases line up with TRBD1. Germline loops: CDR1 SEHNR, CDR2 FQNEAQ (reference sequence). Trimming at V came to 5 bases and at J to 3 bases, leaving 9 bases not matched to a gene. The CDR3 runs to 16 residues. The DNA of the CDR3 is TGTGCCAGCAGCCCTCGCCGGGACAGGGAGACAGATACGCAGTATTTT. This encodes CASSPRRDRETDTQYF.

V usage is TRBV4-1 and J usage is TRBJ2-1; D unresolved. Trimming took 0 bases from V and 8 from J, leaving 11 bases between them. CDR1 MGHRA and CDR2 YSYEKL come from the germline V gene. The length of the CDR3 is 14 residues. CDR3 sequence reads: CASSQDSSGDEQFF. The CDR3 DNA reads as TGCGCCAGCAGCCAAGATTCATCTGGGGATGAGCAGTTCTTC.